The 32 T cell receptor beta chains given below trace back to one sample, sequenced in a study of T cells in Graves' hyperthyroidism and ophthalmopathy. Amplified regions were TCR beta CDR3 sequences from RNA transcripts. A set of HTBI primers served as the primers for a first-round RT-PCR of the TCR CDR3. Each CDR3 protein gets one entry after TCRdb re-called the multiplex PCR reads with MiXCR. The sample has a few hundred thousand distinct CDR3 sequences; 12% to 15% are singletons. Sequencing was done on a sample of blood. These receptors were obtained from a young woman with Graves' hyperthyroidism.

The chain couples TRBV9 to TRBJ2-1; D gene ambiguous. CDR1 and CDR2 from the germline V gene are SGDLS and YYNGEE. The CDR3 is 11 residues long. V lost 2 bases to trimming and J lost 8 bases, with 5 bases between them. CDR3 coding DNA: TGTGCCAGCAGCGTGAGCGATGAGCAGTTCTTC. This codes for CASSVSDEQFF.

This clonotype appeared many times. The V gene is TRBV7-9, the J gene TRBJ2-1, with a weak D call TRBD2 (6 bases). Per the germline V gene, CDR1 is SEHNR and CDR2 is FQNEAQ (reference sequence). This CDR3 has 15 residues. Trimming removed 5 bases at V and 6 bases at J, with 17 bases between. The CDR3: CASSMVSGGSNEQFF. In DNA form, the CDR3 reads TGTGCCAGCAGCATGGTTAGCGGTGGGTCCAATGAGCAGTTCTTC.

With regard to this clonotype: A much larger clone lies a single base off, so this may be a read error. V is TRBV12-3 or TRBV12-4 and J is TRBJ2-1; 12 bases agree with TRBD1. The CDR3 runs to 16 residues. The CDR3 is CASSLGGTGGYNKQFF. CDR3 nucleotide sequence: TGTGCCAGCAGTTTGGGGGGGACAGGGGGCTACAATAAGCAGTTCTTC.

The sample holds many counts of this clonotype. CDR3 coding DNA: TGCGCCAGCAGTGTGGTAGCGGGAGCGGAGCTGTTTTTT. Its protein is CASSVVAGAELFF. The chain carries TRBV10-1 and TRBJ2-2; 9 nucleotides align to TRBD2. The CDR3 extends over 13 amino acids. CDR1 is WNHNN and CDR2 is SYGVQD in the germline V gene (reference sequence). Trimming at V came to 4 bases and at J to 10 bases, leaving 4 bases not matched to a gene.

This clonotype was detected many times. The rearrangement uses TRBV28 and TRBJ1-2, with no clear D. Germline assignment: CDR1 MDHEN and CDR2 SYDVKM. V was cut by 4 bases and J by 5 bases, with 11 bases left in between. This CDR3 region has 13 residues. The CDR3 is CASSSGRSYGYTF. The CDR3 DNA is TGTGCCAGCAGTTCCGGGCGTAGTTATGGCTACACCTTC.

This clonotype was seen just once. The chain joins TRBV20-1 to TRBJ2-6; D is unclear. Looked up from germline, CDR1 is DFQATT and CDR2 is SNEGSKA (reference sequence). V lost 0 bases, J lost 0 bases, and 9 bases lay in between. The CDR3 covers 16 residues. The CDR3 region is CSARDSPGSGANVLTF. The CDR3 DNA reads as TGCAGTGCTAGAGATTCCCCCGGCTCTGGGGCCAACGTCCTGACTTTC.

V and J are TRBV6-1 and TRBJ1-1, with TRBD1 matching over 10 bases. Germline V gene data show CDR1 as MNHNS and CDR2 as SASEGT. The CDR3 runs to 14 residues. Unmatched junction bases numbered 4, after V lost 7 bases and J lost 2 bases. The DNA of the CDR3 is TGTGCCAGCAACAGACAGGGGGCAAACACTGAAGCTTTCTTT. Translating gives CASNRQGANTEAFF.

This clonotype has at least ten counts. This sequence joins TRBV7-9 and TRBJ1-2; weak D call: TRBD1 (6 bases). Germline V lookup: CDR1 SEHNR, CDR2 FQNEAQ (reference sequence). The CDR3 has 13 amino acids. The ends were cut back, 4 bases at V and 8 bases at J, with 14 bases in the middle. The chain's CDR3 is CASSSKQGGGYTF. The CDR3 bases are TGTGCCAGCAGCTCCAAACAGGGCGGGGGCTACACCTTC.

This clonotype appeared many times. The chain recombines TRBV25-1 with TRBJ1-1, with TRBD1 as a possible D gene (6 bases). Deletions cut 6 bases from V and 0 bases from J, with 11 bases between. The germline CDR1 and CDR2 sequences are MGHDK and SYGVNS. The length of the CDR3 is 14 residues. CDR3 in amino acids: CASRETGLNTEAFF. CDR3 sequence (DNA): TGTGCCAGCAGGGAGACAGGCTTGAACACTGAAGCTTTCTTT.

On this clonotype: This may come from a read error, since a much larger clone is one base off. The rearrangement joins TRBV11-2 to TRBJ2-7, with TRBD2 matching 7 bases. The CDR3 is 15 amino acids. CDR1 and CDR2 from the germline V gene are SGHAT and FQNNGV. The ends lost 1 base at V and 7 bases at J; junction bases unmatched: 10. The CDR3 sequence: CASSLGSGDYNEQYF. CDR3 in DNA: TGTGCCAGCAGCTTAGGCAGCGGGGACTACAATGAGCAGTACTTC.

The genes are TRBV6-1 and TRBJ2-1; 13 nucleotides align to TRBD2. V was clipped by 5 bases and J by 8 bases; unmatched bases: 12. Germline loops: CDR1 MNHNS, CDR2 SASEGT. The CDR3 is 17 amino acids. CDR3 region: CASSQGGGTSGTYEQFF. Written as DNA, the CDR3 is TGTGCCAGCAGTCAGGGGGGTGGGACTAGCGGGACTTATGAGCAGTTCTTC.

The chain is built from TRBV3-1 and TRBJ2-7, with a tentative D call TRBD1 (6 bases). The ends were cut back, 3 bases at V and 6 bases at J, with 15 bases in the middle. The V gene's germline CDR1 is LGHDT and CDR2 YNNKEL (reference sequence). The CDR3 has 14 residues. The CDR3 nucleotides read TGTGCCAGCAGCCACGGGACAACAGCGGTCGAGCAGTACTTC. It specifies CASSHGTTAVEQYF.

This clonotype was seen repeatedly, ten times or more. This chain connects TRBV20-1 to TRBJ2-7; 9 bases align to TRBD2. The CDR3 runs to 13 residues. After removal of 6 bases from V and 4 bases from J, the junction contained 7 bases not matched to a gene. Looked up from germline, CDR1 is DFQATT and CDR2 is SNEGSKA (reference sequence). CDR3 DNA: TGCAGTGCCTTGACTAGCGGAAGATACGAGCAGTACTTC. Amino acid sequence: CSALTSGRYEQYF.

In its sample, this clonotype was seen many times. The chain combines TRBV6-8 with TRBJ2-2, with TRBD2 as a possible D gene (6 bases). Germline CDR1 and CDR2: MNHGY and SAAAGT. The V end was cut by 9 bases, the J end by 6 bases, with 11 bases between. There are 12 residues in the CDR3. The CDR3 DNA reads TGTGCCAGGGGACTGATACCCGGGGAGCTGTTTTTT. Its protein product is CARGLIPGELFF.

The chain has TRBV11-2 and TRBJ2-3; the match to TRBD2 covers 9 bases. The V and J ends lost 2 bases and 5 bases, in that order; junction bases with no gene match: 11. Germline loops: CDR1 SGHAT, CDR2 FQNNGV. This CDR3 region has 17 residues. CDR3 sequence: CASSLTLAGVLGDTQYF. The CDR3 nucleotides read TGTGCCAGCAGCTTAACACTAGCGGGTGTATTGGGAGATACGCAGTATTTT.

The chain carries TRBV11-2 and TRBJ2-3; 9 nucleotides match TRBD2. This CDR3 region has 16 residues. From germline, CDR1 is SGHAT and CDR2 FQNNGV. J was trimmed by 7 bases and V by 2 bases; bases with no gene match: 10. The CDR3 loop is CASSLSSSGSWNTQYF. The CDR3 DNA reads TGTGCCAGCAGCTTATCCAGTAGCGGGAGCTGGAATACGCAGTATTTT.

This clonotype was seen many times. The chain uses TRBV27 and TRBJ2-7; D is perhaps TRBD1 or TRBD2 (6 bases each). Trimming removed 2 bases at V and 5 bases at J, with 10 bases between. The CDR3 contains 13 residues. The germline gives CDR1 MNHEY, CDR2 SMNVEV (reference sequence). CDR3 nucleotides: TGTGCCAGCAGTTTAGGAGGGGGGAACGAGCAGTACTTC. This translates into CASSLGGGNEQYF.

In this sample, this clonotype turned up many times. V gene TRBV29-1 combines with J gene TRBJ2-1; D unclear. Trimming pared 2 bases from V and 1 base from J, leaving 12 bases between. This CDR3 is 15 amino acids long. CDR1 and CDR2 (germline): SQVTM, ANQGSEA. CDR3 residues: CSVEIGLQSYNEQFF. Here the CDR3 DNA reads TGCAGCGTTGAAATTGGGCTACAATCCTACAATGAGCAGTTCTTC.

This clonotype was observed at least ten times. This chain connects TRBV5-1 to TRBJ1-1; weak D call: TRBD1 (6 bases). The germline gives CDR1 SGHRS, CDR2 YFSETQ. The CDR3 is made up of 15 amino acids. V dropped 0 bases and J dropped 0 bases, with 9 bases sitting between them. CDR3 nucleotides: TGCGCCAGCAGCTTGGTACAGGGTATGAACACTGAAGCTTTCTTT. This gives the protein CASSLVQGMNTEAFF.

This clonotype was seen more than once but under ten times. This rearrangement joins TRBV30 to TRBJ2-4; possible D gene TRBD2, 6 bases. Germline-derived CDR1 and CDR2 are GTSNPN and SVGIG (reference sequence). The CDR3 has 14 residues. V dropped 0 bases and J dropped 1 base, with 7 bases sitting between them. The CDR3 bases are TGTGCCTGGAGTGTTGGGGGGGCCAAAAACATTCAGTACTTC. Translating gives CAWSVGGAKNIQYF.

This clonotype was seen ten or more times. The chain is built from TRBV7-2 and TRBJ1-5; D uncertain. The V and J ends lost 3 bases and 0 bases respectively, with 12 bases between them. The CDR3 has 16 residues. Germline loops: CDR1 SGHTA, CDR2 FQGNSA. CDR3 DNA: TGTGCCAGCAGCTTTGCCAGCAGCTATAGCAATCAGCCCCAGCATTTT. Its protein product is CASSFASSYSNQPQHF.

This clonotype was recorded many times. This rearrangement joins TRBV27 to TRBJ2-3, with D perhaps matching TRBD1 (6 bases). This CDR3 has 15 amino acids. With 6 bases removed from V and 0 bases from J, the gap between germline ends came to 13 bases. Germline V lookup: CDR1 MNHEY, CDR2 SMNVEV (reference sequence). Written as DNA, the CDR3 is TGTGCCAGCAGCACCCGGACAGCTAGCACAGATACGCAGTATTTT. Amino acid sequence: CASSTRTASTDTQYF.

The chain couples TRBV7-8 to TRBJ2-6; 7 nucleotides match TRBD1. CDR3 size: 17 residues. The V gene's germline CDR1 is SGHVS and CDR2 FQNEAQ. Germline trimming cut 5 bases from V and 0 bases from J; bases unmatched to any gene: 7. DNA for the CDR3: TGTGCCAGCAGCCGTGGACAGGCAATCTCTGGGGCCAACGTCCTGACTTTC. Translation: CASSRGQAISGANVLTF.

This clonotype has ten or more counts. This sequence joins TRBV20-1 and TRBJ2-1, with a weak D call TRBD2 (6 bases). Germline-derived CDR1 and CDR2 are DFQATT and SNEGSKA (reference sequence). This CDR3 has 16 amino acids. V was trimmed by 0 bases and J by 1 base, leaving 13 bases between them. This CDR3 is CSARDLTGTSYNEQFF. The CDR3 DNA reads TGCAGTGCTAGAGATCTTACCGGGACTTCCTACAATGAGCAGTTCTTC.

This clonotype occurred many times. The chain links TRBV2 to TRBJ2-7, with TRBD2 matching over 7 bases. Germline-derived CDR1 and CDR2 are SNHLY and FYNNEI. CDR3 length: 13 residues. Trimming removed 3 bases from V and 3 bases from J; junction bases left unmatched: 2. CDR3 nucleotide sequence: TGTGCCAGCAGTGAGAGGGAGGGCTACGAGCAGTACTTC. Amino acid sequence: CASSEREGYEQYF.

This clonotype was observed many times. The chain uses TRBV20-1 and TRBJ1-6; 8 bases are shared with TRBD1. The V gene's germline CDR1 is DFQATT and CDR2 SNEGSKA (reference sequence). J was trimmed by 2 bases and V by 6 bases; bases with no gene match: 6. CDR3 length: 15 amino acids. CDR3 coding DNA: TGCAGTGCCAGGACAGGGTTGCCCTATAATTCACCCCTCCACTTT. Translation: CSARTGLPYNSPLHF.

This clonotype was counted at least ten times. The DNA for the CDR3 is TGTGCCAGCAGTTATTCCCTTCGGTCAGGCTCCTACAATGAGCAGTTCTTC. Amino acid sequence: CASSYSLRSGSYNEQFF. V is TRBV6-2 or TRBV6-3 and J is TRBJ2-1; D gene uncertain. Germline values: CDR1 MNHEY, CDR2 SVGEGT. V lost 3 bases, J lost 0 bases, and 15 bases lay in between. The CDR3 loop spans 17 amino acids.

The rearrangement links TRBV6-1 to TRBJ2-1; tentative D call: TRBD1 (5 bases). V lost 2 bases to trimming and J lost 9 bases, with 17 bases between them. This CDR3 spans 15 amino acids. CDR1 and CDR2 from the germline V gene are MNHNS and SASEGT. The CDR3 DNA reads TGTGCCAGCAGTGAAAGCCAGTATCCCAGGGTTGAGCAGTTCTTC. Translated, it gives CASSESQYPRVEQFF.

The chain joins TRBV7-9 to TRBJ1-1; TRBD1 is a possible D gene (6 bases). Trimming stripped 1 base from V and 0 bases from J, with 9 bases between. The V gene's germline CDR1 is SEHNR and CDR2 FQNEAQ (reference sequence). This CDR3 spans 15 amino acids. This CDR3 reads CASSLGRQVNTEAFF. The CDR3 coding sequence is TGTGCCAGCAGCTTAGGTAGACAGGTGAACACTGAAGCTTTCTTT. Full variable domain (missing parts from reference TRBV7-9 and TRBJ1-1): DTGVSQNPRHKITKRGQNVTFRCDPISEHNRLYWYRQTLGQGPEFLTYFQNEAQLEKSRLLSDRFSAERPKGSFSTLEIQRTEQGDSAMYLCASSLGRQVNTEAFFGQGTRLTVV.

This clonotype came up a few times. The rearrangement uses TRBV7-9 and TRBJ2-3; 10 bases match TRBD2. The germline V gene has CDR1 SEHNR and CDR2 FQNEAQ (reference sequence). The CDR3 runs to 16 residues. V shed 4 bases, J shed 5 bases, and the junction held 9 bases outside the gene matches. The CDR3 DNA follows: TGTGCCAGCAGCTCCCTAGAAGCGGGAGGGGAAGATACGCAGTATTTT. This sequence encodes CASSSLEAGGEDTQYF.

This clonotype was observed many times. The chain links TRBV29-1 to TRBJ1-1, with a weak D call TRBD1 (5 bases). Per germline, CDR1 SQVTM and CDR2 ANQGSEA. The V end was cut by 7 bases, the J end by 0 bases, with 21 bases between. This CDR3 has 16 residues. CDR3 protein: CSARHIVGQMNTEAFF. The CDR3 DNA reads TGCAGCGCGAGACACATCGTGGGGCAGATGAACACTGAAGCTTTCTTT.

J is TRBJ1-1 and V is TRBV6-2 or TRBV6-3, with 7 bases matching TRBD1. Losses at the gene ends were 0 bases for V and 1 base for J; bases not matched to a gene: 2. Per germline, CDR1 MNHEY and CDR2 SVGEGT. This CDR3 comprises 15 residues. The CDR3 here is CASSYSPGGNTEAFF. The CDR3, as DNA: TGTGCCAGCAGTTACTCGCCAGGGGGGAACACTGAAGCTTTCTTT.